This is a list of T cell receptor beta chains from one sample in a study of early T cells in non-severe SARS-CoV-2 infection. TCRdb analysed the 5' RACE reads with MiXCR anew, one entry per CDR3 protein. The sample shows around 77,000 distinct CDR3 sequences, about 14% of them seen only once. The sample consisted of whole blood, taken at baseline. These receptors originate from an adult who was a healthcare worker with PCR-confirmed SARS-CoV-2 infection or an uninfected control (not recorded which). CDR3s leave out the opening cysteine and the closing phenylalanine or tryptophan. Where a row states a size, it is once, few, many or the class of an expanded clone; other rows omit it.

j_gene,len,v_gene,abundance,CDR3aa
TRBJ2-1,9,TRBV28,.,ASKLYNEQF
TRBJ2-7,14,TRBV7-2,.,ASSLKGLAGGYEQY
TRBJ1-6,15,TRBV2,few,ASSDFPGTGGNSPLH
TRBJ2-2,12,TRBV4-1,many,ASSQEPYTGELF
TRBJ2-1,13,TRBV7-3,many,ASSLSGHSGNEQF
TRBJ2-1,13,TRBV20-1,once,SAGFGLAGAKEQF
TRBJ2-7,12,TRBV7-9,.,ASSFGSPRYEQY
TRBJ1-1,11,TRBV5-1,many,ASSLSLNTEAF
TRBJ1-1,13,TRBV5-8,many,ASSPQGLMNTEAF
TRBJ2-7,10,TRBV20-1,few,SASPGGYEQY
TRBJ2-1,12,TRBV7-3,many,ASSLGGTYNEQF